This T cell receptor (beta chain) was obtained from a study of blood T cell repertoires in COVID-19. Study summary: There were acute and convalescent COVID-19 samples, and they came from the United States, Italy and Spain. PBMCs, B-cell-depleted T cells, or T cells provided the cDNA or gDNA that made up the material.

Original handling: Amplifying reference gene primers gave estimates of nucleated cell counts. Generated by immunoSEQ multiplex PCR, the TCRdb table keeps only in-frame clones and is missing some. The D gene and trimming were derived from the DNA, and the V and J assignments and clone size from that table. The table shows 110,000 to 150,000 clones, with just under 80% occurring only once. V was pared by 5 bases and J by 0 bases, with 9 bases of the junction left unmatched. Germline V gene sequence: CDR1 LNHDA, CDR2 SQIVND (reference sequence). The CDR3 is made up of 18 amino acids. This clone has a handful of counts.

The J gene is TRBJ2-2, the V gene TRBV19; 10 nucleotides match TRBD1. Sequenced input: peripheral blood. The TCR was taken from a woman aged 55-70 years with acute or convalescent COVID-19. CDR3 residues: CASSSRTGGFANTGELFF. CDR3 sequence (DNA): TGTGCCAGTAGTTCACGGACAGGGGGTTTCGCGAACACCGGGGAGCTGTTTTTT. The full variable domain, in which reference TRBV19 and TRBJ2-2 provide the parts outside the CDR3, is DGGITQSPKYLFRKEGQNVTLSCEQNLNHDAMYWYRQDPGQGLRLIYYSQIVNDFQKGDIAEGYSVSREKKESFPLTVTSAQKNPTAFYLCASSSRTGGFANTGELFFGEGSRLTVL.